This TCR beta chain was profiled in a study of blood T cell repertoires in COVID-19. Study information: T cells, B-cell-depleted T cells, or PBMCs provided the cDNA or gDNA that served as material.

V lost 4 bases and J lost 7; bases outside the gene matches: 13. CDR3 length: 16 residues. Germline V gene lookup returns CDR1 MGHRA and CDR2 YSYEKL. Authors' analysis steps: Amplification of reference gene primers was used by the study to estimate nucleated cell counts. Some clones are missing from TCRdb's copy, which holds only in-frame ones; the method was immunoSEQ multiplex PCR. V and J calls and clone size are those listed in that table; D and trimming were worked out from the DNA. The data contain about 74,000 clones, roughly 88% of them seen just once; the ten biggest clones take up roughly 2.7%.

The receptor comes from a man between 65 and 85 years old with active or convalescent COVID-19. The sequenced sample consisted of peripheral blood. The chain links TRBV4-1 to TRBJ1-1, with 9 positions matching TRBD1. CDR3 coding DNA: TGCGCCAGCAGCCCCCGGACAGGGGACTCCATATATGAAGCTTTCTTT. This codes for CASSPRTGDSIYEAFF.